Below are 5 T cell receptor beta chains sequenced from a single sample in a study of regulatory T cells in long-lasting Graves disease. Time point specified: persistent/refractory GD, antithyroid drugs over 5 years with positive TRAb. The authors made the TCR library using RNA they extracted from PBMCs. Investigators prepared the TCR beta libraries by applying iRepertoire HTBI primers and Arm-PCR of CDR3 regions. Using its own MiXCR run on the multiplex PCR reads, TCRdb lists one record per CDR3 protein. The repertoire includes 360,000 or so distinct CDR3 sequences, roughly 25% of them detected once, and about 29% sits in the top ten. The sequences come from peripheral blood mononuclear cells (PBMCs), collected when the disease was refractory, from a patient treated with antithyroid drugs. The receptors here all came from a woman aged 40 to 50 with Graves disease.

This clonotype occurred many times. J is TRBJ2-5 and V is TRBV28; D gene unclear. This CDR3 has 14 amino acids. The V end was cut by 3 bases, the J end by 5 bases, with 13 bases between. Germline V gives CDR1 MDHEN, CDR2 SYDVKM. This CDR3 reads CASSFRGFGETQYF. In nucleotides, the CDR3 is TGTGCCAGCAGTTTCCGAGGATTCGGGGAGACCCAGTACTTC.

This clonotype was detected many times. The chain links TRBV28 to TRBJ2-5, with D unclear. Trimming shortened V by 6 bases and J by 5 bases, and 10 bases separated the two germline ends. The CDR3 has 12 amino acids. The germline CDR1 and CDR2 sequences are MDHEN and SYDVKM. CDR3 coding DNA: TGTGCCAGCAGCACAGTTGGGGAGACCCAGTACTTC. This sequence encodes CASSTVGETQYF.

V is TRBV28 and J is TRBJ2-1; the D gene is possibly TRBD2 (7 bases). The CDR3 loop spans 15 amino acids. Germline V gene sequence: CDR1 MDHEN, CDR2 SYDVKM. V dropped 5 bases and J dropped 7 bases, with 18 bases sitting between them. The CDR3 DNA reads as TGTGCCAGCAGTCGGTACCGGACAGCGGGAAATGAGCAGTTCTTC. Protein product: CASSRYRTAGNEQFF.

This sequence joins TRBV2 and TRBJ2-3, with 9 bases fitting TRBD2. The germline V gene encodes CDR1 SNHLY and CDR2 FYNNEI. This CDR3 is built from 17 residues. With V trimmed by 2 bases and J by 5 bases, 11 bases remained unmatched. CDR3 region: CASSEYLAGTVVDTQYF. The CDR3 DNA reads TGTGCCAGCAGTGAATACCTAGCGGGAACGGTAGTAGATACGCAGTATTTT.

This chain joins TRBV29-1 and TRBJ2-1; possibly TRBD1 or TRBD2 for D (6 bases each). The CDR3 sequence is 11 residues long. V was cut by 8 bases and J by 12 bases, with 17 bases left in between. The germline V gene encodes CDR1 SQVTM and CDR2 ANQGSEA. The chain's CDR3 is CSSRGRDRQFF. The CDR3 coding sequence is TGCAGCTCACGGGGGCGGGACCGGCAGTTCTTC.